The 15 T cell receptor beta chains listed next were all sequenced from one sample in a study. MiXCR, applied by TCRdb to the RT-PCR reads, yields one record per CDR3 protein. Found here are 550,000 to 750,000 distinct CDR3 sequences, approximately 15% of them singletons; the top ten hold roughly 3.9%. The sample comprised memory CD4+ T cells from blood. All receptors come from a female donor in good health, serving as a healthy control.

The rearrangement uses TRBV20-1 and TRBJ1-1, with a tentative D call TRBD1 (5 bases). CDR1 is DFQATT, CDR2 SNEGSKA, per germline (reference sequence). CDR3 length: 11 amino acids. The ends were cut back, 6 bases at V and 7 bases at J, with 12 bases in the middle. CDR3 in amino acids: CSADTGVEAFF. In DNA form, the CDR3 reads TGCAGTGCAGATACAGGAGTTGAAGCTTTCTTT.

This clonotype has a count of ten or more. The CDR3 spells CASSFGRDTEAFF. The CDR3 DNA is TGTGCCAGCAGCTTCGGCAGAGACACTGAAGCTTTCTTT. The chain uses TRBV11-2 and TRBJ1-1; D call uncertain. Trimming removed 3 bases from V and 3 bases from J, with 8 bases in between. CDR3 size: 13 residues. The V gene's germline CDR1 is SGHAT and CDR2 FQNNGV.

This clonotype was counted ten times or more. CDR3 in amino acids: CSAPVSGRRETQYF. CDR3 DNA: TGCAGTGCCCCCGTGAGCGGGAGAAGAGAGACCCAGTACTTC. The chain couples TRBV20-1 to TRBJ2-5, with 8 bases fitting TRBD2. This CDR3 is 14 amino acids long. Germline loops: CDR1 DFQATT, CDR2 SNEGSKA (reference sequence). With V trimmed by 6 bases and J by 4 bases, 10 bases remained unmatched.

The chain combines TRBV20-1 with TRBJ2-7; no clear D. Trimming took 4 bases from V and 3 from J, leaving 13 bases between them. The CDR3 totals 13 residues. Germline CDR1 and CDR2: DFQATT and SNEGSKA (reference sequence). The CDR3 loop is CSATDTEFYEQYF. The CDR3 coding sequence is TGCAGTGCTACCGACACCGAATTCTACGAGCAGTACTTC.

Ten or more counts support this clonotype. CDR3 nucleotides: TGTGCCAGCAGCAAGGGACCGCAGGGAGGGGGGAATGAGCAGTTCTTC. It yields the protein CASSKGPQGGGNEQFF. The chain recombines TRBV7-3 with TRBJ2-1, with a tentative D call TRBD2 (7 bases). Trimming took 5 bases from V and 7 from J, leaving 21 bases between them. Germline lookup yields CDR1 SGHTA and CDR2 FQGTGA. The CDR3 totals 16 residues.

The V call is TRBV6-1, the J call TRBJ2-3; D gene uncertain. Trimming took 5 bases from V and 1 from J, leaving 16 bases between them. CDR3 length: 16 amino acids. The germline V gene has CDR1 MNHNS and CDR2 SASEGT. The CDR3 DNA reads as TGTGCCAGCAGTACCCCTGGCAGGATGGGCACAGATACGCAGTATTTT. It codes for CASSTPGRMGTDTQYF.

This clonotype has at least ten counts. This rearrangement joins TRBV7-9 to TRBJ2-2; D gene unclear. The V gene lost 2 bases and the J gene lost 6 bases, with 7 bases spanning the gap. CDR3 size: 13 residues. The V gene's germline CDR1 is SEHNR and CDR2 FQNEAQ (reference sequence). DNA of the CDR3: TGTGCCAGCAGCTTAAAGGACGCCGGGGAGCTGTTTTTT. Its protein is CASSLKDAGELFF.

The rearrangement uses TRBV24-1 and TRBJ1-2; D is undetermined. This CDR3 has 13 amino acids. V lost 5 bases, J lost 1 base, and 7 bases lay in between. Germline CDR1 and CDR2: KGHDR and SFDVKD. This CDR3 reads CATSVGINYGYTF. CDR3 bases: TGTGCCACCAGTGTCGGAATTAACTATGGCTACACCTTC.

This clonotype was seen many times. The chain joins TRBV20-1 to TRBJ2-1, with TRBD2 identical over 8 bases. From germline, CDR1 is DFQATT and CDR2 SNEGSKA (reference sequence). The J segment lost 1 base and the V segment lost 3 bases, leaving 2 bases of the junction unmatched. The CDR3 is 14 amino acids. The CDR3 is CSASGGRSYNEQFF. The CDR3 nucleotides are TGCAGTGCTAGCGGCGGGAGGTCCTACAATGAGCAGTTCTTC.

The CDR3 sequence: CASSHAAGGQFF. CDR3 nucleotide sequence: TGTGCCAGCAGCCATGCGGCAGGGGGGCAGTTCTTC. The chain links TRBV3-1 to TRBJ2-1, with 7 bases that match TRBD1. V lost 3 bases and J lost 12; bases outside the gene matches: 5. The CDR3 covers 12 residues. Germline lookup yields CDR1 LGHDT and CDR2 YNNKEL (reference sequence).

The CDR3 bases are TGTGCCAGCAGTTACGGGACAGGGGGAGACACTGAAGCTTTCTTT. It codes for CASSYGTGGDTEAFF. The chain is built from TRBV6-5 and TRBJ1-1; the match to TRBD1 covers 11 bases. CDR1 is MNHEY and CDR2 is SVGAGI in the germline V gene. The CDR3 has 15 residues. V dropped 2 bases and J dropped 3; count of bases not matched to a gene: 2.

At least ten counts were recorded for this clonotype. The rearrangement joins TRBV27 to TRBJ2-7, with 11 positions matching TRBD1. The CDR3 covers 15 residues. Germline assignment: CDR1 MNHEY and CDR2 SMNVEV (reference sequence). Germline trimming cut 6 bases from V and 4 bases from J; bases unmatched to any gene: 8. The chain's CDR3 is CASSRRTGGVYEQYF. The CDR3 DNA follows: TGTGCCAGCAGCCGCAGGACAGGGGGCGTGTACGAGCAGTACTTC.

V and J are TRBV6-1 and TRBJ2-3, with D hard to call. The germline V gene has CDR1 MNHNS and CDR2 SASEGT. CDR3 length equals 14 residues. Trimming left V 6 bases short and J 1 base short, with 11 bases between. In DNA, the CDR3 is TGTGCCAGCAGGAGAACGGTAGGCACAGATACGCAGTATTTT. It encodes CASRRTVGTDTQYF.

This clonotype appeared many times. The chain combines TRBV4-3 with TRBJ2-3, with D maybe TRBD2 (5 bases). The germline V gene has CDR1 LGHNA and CDR2 YSLEER. The CDR3 covers 17 residues. V gave up 0 bases and J gave up 3 bases, with 16 bases separating them. Written as DNA, the CDR3 is TGCGCCAGCAGCCAAGATTGGAACGGGGTTAGGACAGATACGCAGTATTTT. Amino acids: CASSQDWNGVRTDTQYF.

This clonotype occurred a few times. The chain links TRBV4-3 to TRBJ2-7; the match to TRBD2 covers 8 bases. Losses at the gene ends were 0 bases for V and 4 bases for J; bases not matched to a gene: 2. The CDR3 covers 14 residues. Germline CDR1 is LGHNA and CDR2 is YSLEER. CDR3 sequence: CASSQDTSGYEQYF. The CDR3 DNA follows: TGCGCCAGCAGCCAAGATACTAGCGGTTACGAGCAGTACTTC.